Following are 10 T cell receptor beta chains from one sample sequenced in a study of blood T cell repertoires in COVID-19. Assay: immunoSEQ multiplex PCR; the TCRdb copy retains only in-frame clones and omits some. Seen here are almost 250,000 clones, more than 85% observed once, and the top ten hold approximately 4.2%. Sequencing was performed on PBMCs or T cells enriched from blood (not recorded which). The source of these receptors is a woman aged 25 to 45 who had recovered from COVID-19.

Only a few counts were recorded for this clone. The chain links TRBV7-8 to TRBJ1-5; TRBD1 agrees at 7 bases. V gave up 8 bases and J gave up 5 bases; unmatched junction bases: 12. In germline, CDR1 is SGHVS, CDR2 FQNEAQ. The CDR3 runs 15 residues. The CDR3 coding sequence is TGTGCCAGCCAGTGGAACAGGGGATCGGATCAGCCCCAGCATTTT. This sequence encodes CASQWNRGSDQPQHF.

The V call is TRBV6-6, the J call TRBJ1-1, with a weak D call TRBD1 (5 bases). The CDR3 is 14 residues long. CDR1 and CDR2 (germline): MNHNY, SVGAGI (reference sequence). The germline V and J ends were trimmed by 8 bases and 4 bases, with 17 bases remaining between them. CDR3 DNA sequence: TGTGCCAGCCGCCTGGGGCATGAGACCACTGAAGCTTTCTTT. Amino acid sequence: CASRLGHETTEAFF.

The V call is TRBV9, the J call TRBJ2-5; 9 nucleotides line up with TRBD2. The J segment lost 2 bases and the V segment lost 2 bases, leaving 4 bases of the junction unmatched. Germline loops: CDR1 SGDLS, CDR2 YYNGEE. This CDR3 region has 15 residues. The CDR3 DNA reads as TGTGCCAGCAGCGTGACTAGCGGTGAACAAGAGACCCAGTACTTC. Translation: CASSVTSGEQETQYF.

The V and J genes are TRBV14 and TRBJ1-4; D may be TRBD1 (6 bases). The ends were cut back, 3 bases at V and 7 bases at J, with 12 bases in the middle. This CDR3 is built from 14 residues. The germline CDR1 and CDR2 sequences are SGHDN and FVKESK. CDR3 loop: CASSQRGGSEKLFF. The CDR3, as DNA: TGTGCCAGCAGCCAGAGGGGGGGCTCTGAAAAACTGTTTTTT.

The chain couples TRBV25-1 to TRBJ1-1, with D tentatively TRBD1 (5 bases). CDR1 and CDR2 (germline): MGHDK, SYGVNS. This CDR3 region has 15 residues. V shed 6 bases and J shed 4 bases, with 18 bases lying between them. Here the CDR3 DNA reads TGTGCCAGCAGGCCCCCCCTGGGGGAGGTCACTGAAGCTTTCTTT. The encoded protein is CASRPPLGEVTEAFF.

The chain joins TRBV3-1 (or the pseudogene TRBV3-2) to TRBJ1-2, with TRBD1 matching over 7 bases. The germline CDR1 and CDR2 sequences are LGHDT and YNNKEL (reference sequence). The CDR3 loop spans 15 amino acids. V shed 7 bases and J 1 base; nucleotides not matched to a gene: 9. The CDR3 spells CASNRGTEYNYGYTF. The CDR3 coding sequence is TGTGCCAGCAACCGGGGGACAGAGTATAACTATGGCTACACCTTC.

The J gene is TRBJ2-3, the V gene TRBV19, with 10 nucleotides matching TRBD1. Germline-derived CDR1 and CDR2 are LNHDA and SQIVND (reference sequence). The junction had 5 bases not matched to a gene; V was cut back by 6 bases and J by 5 bases. This CDR3 comprises 14 residues. The CDR3 loop reads CASSQTGGVDTQYF. For the CDR3, the DNA is TGTGCCAGTAGCCAGACAGGGGGCGTAGATACGCAGTATTTT.

This chain uses TRBV21-1 with TRBJ2-7; the tabulated D call, TRBD1, remains unverified against the DNA. TRBV21-1 is marked as a pseudogene. There are 17 residues in the CDR3. This CDR3 is CASSKRLRTTSSYEQYF. CDR3 DNA sequence: TGTGCCAGCAGCAAAAGGCTAAGGACAACAAGCTCCTACGAGCAGTACTTC.

This clone is a singleton in its sample. CDR3 amino acids: CASTSGRTETQYF. The DNA for the CDR3 is TGTGCCAGTACTAGCGGGAGGACAGAGACCCAGTACTTC. The rearrangement links TRBV3-1 (or the pseudogene TRBV3-2) to TRBJ2-5; TRBD2 agrees at 12 bases. Germline CDR1 and CDR2: LGHDT and YNNKEL (reference sequence). The CDR3 is 13 amino acids. The ends lost 9 bases at V and 4 bases at J; junction bases unmatched: 3.

The chain couples TRBV13 to TRBJ1-1; D is unclear. Per germline, CDR1 PRHDT and CDR2 FYEKMQ (reference sequence). Trimming left V 0 bases short and J 1 base short, with 9 bases between. This CDR3 contains 15 residues. CDR3: CASSLGPRENTEAFF. The CDR3 DNA sequence: TGTGCCAGCAGCTTAGGCCCTCGGGAGAACACTGAAGCTTTCTTT.